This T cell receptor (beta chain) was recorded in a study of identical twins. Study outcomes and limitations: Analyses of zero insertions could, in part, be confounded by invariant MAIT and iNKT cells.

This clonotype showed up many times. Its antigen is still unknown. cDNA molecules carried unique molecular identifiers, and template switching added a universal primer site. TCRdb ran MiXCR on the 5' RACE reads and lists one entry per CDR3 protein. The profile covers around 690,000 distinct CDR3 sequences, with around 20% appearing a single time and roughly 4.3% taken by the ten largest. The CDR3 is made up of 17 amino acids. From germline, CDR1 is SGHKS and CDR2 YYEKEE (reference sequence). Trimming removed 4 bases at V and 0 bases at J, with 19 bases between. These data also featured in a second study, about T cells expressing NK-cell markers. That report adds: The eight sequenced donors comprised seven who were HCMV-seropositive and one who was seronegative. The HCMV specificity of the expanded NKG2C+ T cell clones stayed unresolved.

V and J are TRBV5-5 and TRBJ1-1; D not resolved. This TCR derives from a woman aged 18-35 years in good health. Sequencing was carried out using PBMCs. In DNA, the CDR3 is TGTGCCAGCAGCCATGAAAGTATCAGAAACCTGAACACTGAAGCTTTCTTT. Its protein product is CASSHESIRNLNTEAFF.